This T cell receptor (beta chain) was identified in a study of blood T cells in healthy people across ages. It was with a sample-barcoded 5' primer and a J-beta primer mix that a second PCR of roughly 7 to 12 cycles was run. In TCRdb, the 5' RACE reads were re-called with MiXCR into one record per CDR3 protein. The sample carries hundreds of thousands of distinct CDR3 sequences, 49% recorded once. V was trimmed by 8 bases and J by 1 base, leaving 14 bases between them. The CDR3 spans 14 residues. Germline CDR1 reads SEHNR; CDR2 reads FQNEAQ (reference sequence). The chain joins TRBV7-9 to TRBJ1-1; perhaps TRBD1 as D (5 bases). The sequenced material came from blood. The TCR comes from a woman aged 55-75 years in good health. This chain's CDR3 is CASLHLGTNTEAFF. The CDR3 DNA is TGTGCCAGCCTCCACCTGGGGACGAACACTGAAGCTTTCTTT.